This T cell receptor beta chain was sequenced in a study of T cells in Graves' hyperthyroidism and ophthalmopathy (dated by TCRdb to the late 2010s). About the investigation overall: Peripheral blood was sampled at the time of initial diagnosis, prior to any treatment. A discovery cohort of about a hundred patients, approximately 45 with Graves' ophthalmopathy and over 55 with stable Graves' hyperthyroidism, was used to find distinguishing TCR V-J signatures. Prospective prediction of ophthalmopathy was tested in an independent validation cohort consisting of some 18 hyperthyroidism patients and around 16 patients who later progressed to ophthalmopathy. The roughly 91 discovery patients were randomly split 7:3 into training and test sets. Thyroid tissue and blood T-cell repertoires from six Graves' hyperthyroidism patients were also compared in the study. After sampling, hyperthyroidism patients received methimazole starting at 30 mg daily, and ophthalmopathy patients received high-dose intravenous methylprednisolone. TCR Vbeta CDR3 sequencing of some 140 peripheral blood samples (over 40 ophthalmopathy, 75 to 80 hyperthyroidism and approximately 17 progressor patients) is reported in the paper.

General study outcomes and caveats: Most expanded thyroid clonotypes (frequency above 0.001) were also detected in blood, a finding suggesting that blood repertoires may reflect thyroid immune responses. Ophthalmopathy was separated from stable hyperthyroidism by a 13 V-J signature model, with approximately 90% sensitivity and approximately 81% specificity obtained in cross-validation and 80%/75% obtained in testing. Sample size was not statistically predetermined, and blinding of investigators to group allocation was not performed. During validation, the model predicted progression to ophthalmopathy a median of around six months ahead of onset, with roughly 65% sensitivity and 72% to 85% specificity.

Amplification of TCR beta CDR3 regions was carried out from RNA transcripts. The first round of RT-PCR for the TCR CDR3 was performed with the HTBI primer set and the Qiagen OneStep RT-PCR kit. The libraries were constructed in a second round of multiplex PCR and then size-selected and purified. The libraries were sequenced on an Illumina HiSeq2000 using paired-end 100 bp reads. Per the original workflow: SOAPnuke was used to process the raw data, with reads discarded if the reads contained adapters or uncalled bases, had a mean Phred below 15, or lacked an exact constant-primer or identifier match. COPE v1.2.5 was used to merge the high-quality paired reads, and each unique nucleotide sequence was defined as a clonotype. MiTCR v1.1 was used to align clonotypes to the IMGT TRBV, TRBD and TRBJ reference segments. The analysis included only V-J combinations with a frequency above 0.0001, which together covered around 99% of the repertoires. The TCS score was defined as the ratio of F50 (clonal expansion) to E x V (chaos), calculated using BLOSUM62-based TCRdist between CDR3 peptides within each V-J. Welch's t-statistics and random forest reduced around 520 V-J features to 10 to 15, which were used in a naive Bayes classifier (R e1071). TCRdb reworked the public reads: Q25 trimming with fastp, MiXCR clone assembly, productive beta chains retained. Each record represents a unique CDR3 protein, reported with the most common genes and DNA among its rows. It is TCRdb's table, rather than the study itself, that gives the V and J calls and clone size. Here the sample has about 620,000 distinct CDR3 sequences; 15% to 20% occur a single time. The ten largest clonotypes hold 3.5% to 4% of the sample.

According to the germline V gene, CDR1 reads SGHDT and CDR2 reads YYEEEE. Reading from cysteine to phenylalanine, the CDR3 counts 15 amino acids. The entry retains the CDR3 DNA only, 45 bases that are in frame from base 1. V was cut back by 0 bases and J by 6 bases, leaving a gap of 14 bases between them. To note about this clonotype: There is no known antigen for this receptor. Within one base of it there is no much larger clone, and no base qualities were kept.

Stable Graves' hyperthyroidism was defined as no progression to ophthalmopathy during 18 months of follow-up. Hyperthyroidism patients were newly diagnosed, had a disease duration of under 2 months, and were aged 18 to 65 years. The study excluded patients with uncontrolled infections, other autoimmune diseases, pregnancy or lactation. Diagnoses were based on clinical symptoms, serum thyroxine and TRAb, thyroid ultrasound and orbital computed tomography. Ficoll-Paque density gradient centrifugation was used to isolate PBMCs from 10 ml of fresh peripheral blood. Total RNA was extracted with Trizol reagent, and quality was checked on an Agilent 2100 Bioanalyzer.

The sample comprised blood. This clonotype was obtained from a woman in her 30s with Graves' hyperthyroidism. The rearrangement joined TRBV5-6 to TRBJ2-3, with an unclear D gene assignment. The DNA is TGTGCCAGCAGCTTGGGGGCTCTATTGACGGATACGCAGTATTTT. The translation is CASSLGALLTDTQYF.